These T cell receptor beta chains were read from a single sample in a study of cytomegalovirus exposure and HLA in healthy donors. Profiled with immunoSEQ multiplex PCR; TCRdb holds only in-frame clones, not every one. The sample lists about 140,000 clones; 70% to 90% were seen once. Sequenced: PBMCs. The receptors shown here come from a middle-aged woman in good health and CMV-seronegative. CDR3s include the opening cysteine and the closing phenylalanine or tryptophan. Each record gives: J gene, D gene, V gene, clone size, CDR3 DNA, CDR3 protein. The D gene is left open where the match is weak. Clone size is not always given. Where it is, it says once, few, many or a class for expanded clones.

TRBJ1-1,-,TRBV5-1,-,TGCGCCAGCAGGTCCGAGGAATACACTGAAGCTTTCTTT,CASRSEEYTEAFF
TRBJ2-3,-,TRBV28,-,TGTGCCAGCAGTTCCTCCCCCGCAGATACGCAGTATTTT,CASSSSPADTQYF
TRBJ2-3,TRBD2,TRBV30,-,TGTGCCTGGAGTGTTGGACTAGCTTTCACAGATACGCAGTATTTT,CAWSVGLAFTDTQYF
TRBJ2-7,-,TRBV19,few,TGTGCCAGTAGACGGGGAGGGACACTCCTACTCGAGCAGTACTTC,CASRRGGTLLLEQYF
TRBJ2-5,-,TRBV30,-,TGTGCCTGGAGTGTTTTCACTAATCAAGAGACCCAGTACTTC,CAWSVFTNQETQYF
TRBJ2-5,-,TRBV5-1,-,TGCGCCAGCAGCCACGGCTCCAGCGAAGAGACCCAGTACTTC,CASSHGSSEETQYF
TRBJ2-3,-,TRBV11-2,-,TGTGCCAGCAGCCTTAGCGGTGGGGGAGGTGATACGCAGTATTTT,CASSLSGGGGDTQYF
TRBJ1-5,-,TRBV5-1,once,TGCGCCAGCAGTTTGGACGGGAATCAGCCCCAGCATTTT,CASSLDGNQPQHF
TRBJ2-7,TRBD1,TRBV10-2,-,TGCGCCAGCAGGGACAGGATTACCTCCTACGAGCAGTACTTC,CASRDRITSYEQYF
TRBJ2-7,-,TRBV19,-,TGTGCCAGTAGGGAGCGGGGACATACTTACGAGCAGTACTTC,CASRERGHTYEQYF
TRBJ2-3,TRBD1,TRBV11-3,-,TGTGCCAGCAGCTATGAAGGACAGGGCAGCACAGATACGCAGTATTTT,CASSYEGQGSTDTQYF
TRBJ1-2,TRBD1,TRBV29-1,once,TGCAGCGTTCTTACAGGGGGGGACAACTATGGCTACACCTTC,CSVLTGGDNYGYTF
TRBJ2-5,-,TRBV11-3,once,TGTGCCAGCAGCCGATTCCAGGGATGGGAGACCCAGTACTTC,CASSRFQGWETQYF
TRBJ1-1,-,TRBV9,-,TGTGCCAGCAGCGTAGTCGGAACAGGTGAGAACACTGAAGCTTTCTTT,CASSVVGTGENTEAFF
TRBJ1-1,-,TRBV18,-,TGTGCCAGCTCCTTCCCGTTGTCAGGGGCTCCCCATTATGAAGCTTTCTTT,CASSFPLSGAPHYEAFF
TRBJ2-7,TRBD2,TRBV5-4,-,TGTGCCAGCAGCCGGAGGACTAGCGGCTACGAGCAGTACTTC,CASSRRTSGYEQYF
TRBJ1-6,-,TRBV27,few,TGTGCCAGCAGTTTATCATCAGGATCACCCCTCCACTTT,CASSLSSGSPLHF
TRBJ2-3,TRBD2,TRBV5-6,-,TGTGCCAGCAGCTCTAGCGGGAGTCGGAATACGCAGTATTTT,CASSSSGSRNTQYF
TRBJ2-5,TRBD1,TRBV28,-,TGTGCCAGCAGTTTACCGGACAGGCCCAAAGAGACCCAGTACTTC,CASSLPDRPKETQYF
TRBJ1-2,-,TRBV6-5,-,TGTGCCAGCAGTTCGACTACTAACTATGGCTACACCTTC,CASSSTTNYGYTF
TRBJ2-3,-,TRBV30,few,TGTGCCTGGAGTCGAGGGGTGGGAGGGGGACCAGATACGCAGTATTTT,CAWSRGVGGGPDTQYF
TRBJ2-3,-,TRBV6-1,-,TGTGCCAGCAGTGAAGTTGGGGGGTACGATACGCAGTATTTT,CASSEVGGYDTQYF
TRBJ2-7,-,TRBV9,-,TGTGCCAGCAGCGCCGGGACAACTAACTACGAGCAGTACTTC,CASSAGTTNYEQYF
TRBJ1-2,TRBD1,TRBV10-3,-,TGTGCCATCAATCAGGGACAGGGCTTTGGAGGCTACACCTTC,CAINQGQGFGGYTF
TRBJ2-3,-,TRBV29-1,few,TGCAGCGCCCGACCGCCGGGGGATACGCAGTATTTT,CSARPPGDTQYF
TRBJ1-2,-,TRBV4-1,-,TGCGCCAGCAGCCCGCATCCGGCACAGGGTCTCTATGGCTACACCTTC,CASSPHPAQGLYGYTF
TRBJ2-7,TRBD2,TRBV11-1,-,TGTGCCAGCAGCCTTTCGACTCCGACTAGCGGGAGATCCTACGAGCAGTACTTC,CASSLSTPTSGRSYEQYF
TRBJ2-5,TRBD1,TRBV6-1,-,TGTGCCAGCAGTGAGCCCGGACAGGGGTTAGAGACCCAGTACTTC,CASSEPGQGLETQYF
TRBJ2-3,TRBD2,TRBV5-1,-,TGCGCCAGCAGCTTGGAGGGAGGGCGAGTAGATACGCAGTATTTT,CASSLEGGRVDTQYF
TRBJ1-2,-,TRBV7-9,once,TGTGCCAGCAGTCGGGACCAGGGGCTTGGCTACACCTTC,CASSRDQGLGYTF
TRBJ1-1,TRBD1,TRBV11-2,-,TGTGCCAGCAGCTACGGGACAGGGTACTATGAAGCTTTCTTT,CASSYGTGYYEAFF
TRBJ2-1,TRBD1,TRBV5-1,-,TGCGCCAGCAGCCACGGGACAGGGTTGTACAATGAGCAGTTCTTC,CASSHGTGLYNEQFF
TRBJ1-2,-,TRBV27,-,TGTGCCAGCAGTCCATATCAGGGGTTTGATGGCTACACCTTC,CASSPYQGFDGYTF
TRBJ2-3,-,TRBV5-1,-,TGCGCCAGCACCGACAAGATTCCGTTGTCAGATACGCAGTATTTT,CASTDKIPLSDTQYF
TRBJ2-7,-,TRBV11-3,-,TGTGCCAGCAGCCCTCCCTGGGGCTACGAGCAGTACTTC,CASSPPWGYEQYF
TRBJ1-2,TRBD1,TRBV6-6,-,TGTGCCAGCACCCAACAGGGGATCGGCTATGGCTACACCTTC,CASTQQGIGYGYTF
TRBJ2-5,-,TRBV5-1,-,TGCGCCAGCAGCTCGGGGACAAGCCAAGAGACCCAGTACTTC,CASSSGTSQETQYF
TRBJ2-7,TRBD2,TRBV7-9,-,TGTGCCAGCAGCGCGCCTGGGCGGGAGGGTTCCTACGAGCAGTACTTC,CASSAPGREGSYEQYF
TRBJ1-1,-,TRBV7-2,-,TGTGCCAGCAGCCTAACGTTTCGGACTGAAGCTTTCTTT,CASSLTFRTEAFF
TRBJ2-3,TRBD2,TRBV7-9,-,TGTGCCAGCAGCTTAGGCGGGACTAGCGTCACAGATACGCAGTATTTT,CASSLGGTSVTDTQYF
TRBJ2-3,TRBD2,TRBV7-7,-,TGTGCTAGCAGCTTACTAGCGGGAGGCATCGCAGATACGCAGTATTTT,CASSLLAGGIADTQYF
TRBJ1-5,-,TRBV21-1,-,TGTGCCAGCAGCAAAGCAGAATACTATAGCAATCAGCCCCAGCATTTT,CASSKAEYYSNQPQHF
TRBJ2-4,-,TRBV4-1,-,TGCGCCAGCAGCCAAGATCCAGGAACGGGGAACATTCAGTACTTC,CASSQDPGTGNIQYF
TRBJ2-1,TRBD2,TRBV6-1,-,TGTGCCAGCAGTGAACCCGGGGCGGGAGGGCCCAATGAGCAGTTCTTC,CASSEPGAGGPNEQFF
TRBJ2-1,TRBD2,TRBV5-1,-,TGCGCCAGCCTCCTAGCGGGAGCGTCAGACAATGAGCAGTTCTTC,CASLLAGASDNEQFF
TRBJ2-1,-,TRBV6-5,-,TGTGCCAGCAGGATCAGGGATGGTGAGCAGTTCTTC,CASRIRDGEQFF
TRBJ2-1,-,TRBV7-2,-,TGTGCCAGCAGCTACGGACTGGGGAATGAGCAGTTCTTC,CASSYGLGNEQFF
TRBJ2-1,TRBD2,TRBV29-1,-,TGCAGCGTTGAATCGGAATTAGCGGGATACAATGAGCAGTTCTTC,CSVESELAGYNEQFF
TRBJ2-7,TRBD2,TRBV27,-,TGTGCCAGCAGTTGGACTAGCGGGAGATACGAGCAGTACTTC,CASSWTSGRYEQYF
TRBJ1-4,-,TRBV5-4,-,TGTGCCAGCAGCGCCGCCGGGATAAATAATGAAAAACTGTTTTTT,CASSAAGINNEKLFF
TRBJ1-6,-,TRBV27,-,TGTGCCAGCAGCCCGGGGGAGTTTTCACCCCTCCACTTT,CASSPGEFSPLHF
TRBJ2-2,TRBD2,TRBV5-1,-,TGCGCCAGCAGCACGGGACTAGCGGGACTGAACACCGGGGAGCTGTTTTTT,CASSTGLAGLNTGELFF
TRBJ2-7,TRBD2,TRBV5-1,-,TGCGCCAGCAGCTCGGGACTAGAAAGGGTGTACGAGCAGTACTTC,CASSSGLERVYEQYF
TRBJ2-2,-,TRBV7-2,-,TGTGCCAGCAGCACACGCGGGCCAGAGCTGTTTTTT,CASSTRGPELFF
TRBJ2-1,TRBD2,TRBV10-3,-,TGTGCCATCAGCTCTTCTAGCGGCTCCTACAATGAGCAGTTCTTC,CAISSSSGSYNEQFF